This T cell receptor (beta chain) stems from a study of T cells in tumors after PD-1 blockade. Looking at the study overall: Prior checkpoint blockade, systemic immunosuppressant use, or anti-cancer therapy within 4 weeks excluded patients. The study's findings and limits: Blood contained approximately 40% of the tumor's TCR clonotypes.

CDR1 MDHEN and CDR2 SYDVKM come from the germline V gene. The V gene end was trimmed by 3 bases and the J gene end by 1 base; junction bases not matched to a gene: 6. This CDR3 has 17 amino acids. Only one count was recorded for this clone. Its antigen is currently unknown. Clones were sequenced by immunoSEQ multiplex PCR, and TCRdb holds only the in-frame ones, with some missing. The sample carries tens of thousands of clones, around 72% recorded once. The receptor comes from a human donor with basal cell carcinoma. This chain uses TRBV28 with TRBJ2-3; 11 bases match TRBD2. The source material was PBMCs, sampled after anti-PD-1 treatment. The DNA of the CDR3 is TGTGCCAGCAGTTTTGTTAGCGGGGGGGCCGGCACAGATACGCAGTATTTT. Its protein product is CASSFVSGGAGTDTQYF.